This T cell receptor beta chain was sequenced during a study of regulatory dendritic cells for organ transplantation. Sequencing used immunoSEQ multiplex PCR; TCRdb keeps in-frame clones, though not all of them. The data contain about 30,000 clones, approximately 88% of them seen just once; the ten biggest clones take up 0.05% to 0.07%. The CDR3 length is 17 residues. Germline CDR1 is KGHSH and CDR2 is LQKENI. The V and J ends lost 2 bases and 1 base, in that order; junction bases with no gene match: 8. This chain joins TRBV18 and TRBJ2-5; 9 bases line up with TRBD2. The sequenced material came from naive CD4+ T cells from blood. This sample's subset: CD45RA+ naive T cells. The source of this sequence is a human donor in good health. Here the CDR3 reads CASSPAGGLTTQETQYF. The CDR3 bases are TGTGCCAGCTCACCAGCGGGGGGGCTTACTACCCAAGAGACCCAGTACTTC. The entire variable domain, with the rest obtained from reference TRBV18 and TRBJ2-5, is as follows: NAGVMQNPRHLVRRRGQEARLRCSPMKGHSHVYWYRQLPEEGLKFMVYLQKENIIDESGMPKERFSAEFPKEGPSILRIQQVVRGDSAAYFCASSPAGGLTTQETQYFGPGTRLLVL.